The clone carrying this TCR beta chain was counted between two and nine times. The antigen remains unidentified. The germline V gene encodes CDR1 SNHLY and CDR2 FYNNEI. There are 14 residues in the CDR3. V dropped 6 bases and J dropped 3; count of bases not matched to a gene: 7. The authors amplified TCR beta CDR3 regions, and they did so from RNA transcripts for repertoire sequencing. First-round RT-PCR relied on HTBI primers, and a second-round multiplex PCR came next. MiXCR, run by TCRdb on the multiplex PCR reads, gives a single entry per CDR3 protein. The sample holds about 700,000 distinct CDR3 sequences, 40% seen once. The sample belongs to a study of Graves' ophthalmopathy and Graves' hyperthyroidism. Study in general: Peripheral blood was gathered at first diagnosis, ahead of any treatment whatsoever. Overall study findings and caveats: The blood repertoire also included most expanded thyroid clonotypes above 0.001 frequency.

Enrollment excluded any patients with other autoimmune diseases, uncontrolled infections, pregnancy or lactation. The clonotype comes from an adult man with Graves' ophthalmopathy. The rearrangement joins TRBV2 to TRBJ2-7; 8 bases line up with TRBD2. Input material: peripheral blood. CDR3 sequence (DNA): TGTGCCAGCAGCGGACTAGCATCCAACTACGAGCAGTACTTC. It yields the protein CASSGLASNYEQYF.